A selection of T cell receptor beta chains follows, all from one sample in a study of monozygotic twins with inflammatory bowel disease. TCRdb re-called the 5' RACE reads and catalogs CDR3 proteins one per entry, DNA excluded. In total, the table holds about 210,000 distinct CDR3 sequences. Sample: blood. These receptors came from a human donor with ulcerative colitis or Crohn's disease, or a healthy co-twin of an affected twin (not recorded which). CDR3s include the opening cysteine and the closing phenylalanine or tryptophan. Each record gives: CDR3 protein, V gene, J gene.

CASSRQDGTQYF	TRBV27	TRBJ2-5
CSASAGFATGVFNEQFF	TRBV20-1	TRBJ2-1
CASSLGTGRSNEQFF	TRBV5-6	TRBJ2-1
CASSFEPRTDTQYF	TRBV5-1	TRBJ2-3
CASSVEGHETQYF	TRBV7-3	TRBJ2-5
CASSPSGTYNEQFF	TRBV18	TRBJ2-1
CASRPRLDTDTQYF	TRBV2	TRBJ2-3
CASSQSGVDTDTQYF	TRBV11-2	TRBJ2-3
CASSLGSGGAIETQYF	TRBV5-1	TRBJ2-5
CASWTGGQYEQYF	TRBV6-5	TRBJ2-7
CASSFWDQETQYF	TRBV7-2	TRBJ2-5
CASSSGPSGGGSTDTQYF	TRBV5-1	TRBJ2-3
CASSLDYGTGIGYTF	TRBV11-2	TRBJ1-2
CASSWTVSSYNSPLHF	TRBV5-1	TRBJ1-6
CASSVDQNYGYTF	TRBV5-6	TRBJ1-2
CASSVEEGVTEAFF	TRBV9	TRBJ1-1
CASSATPGNIQYF	TRBV7-2	TRBJ2-4
CSGSYDSGNTINF	TRBV29-1	TRBJ1-3
CASSFGGANEQFF	TRBV12-3/TRBV12-4	TRBJ2-1
CASSRFGGVRAFF	TRBV19	TRBJ1-1
CASSPSEDIRNEQYF	TRBV18	TRBJ2-7
CASSLVANEKLFF	TRBV5-1	TRBJ1-4
CASRLGQGKLFF	TRBV12-3/TRBV12-4	TRBJ1-4
CSARGSGTGDSEQYF	TRBV20-1	TRBJ2-7
CSARDSRGIKQYF	TRBV20-1	TRBJ2-7
CASRVGGYNEQFF	TRBV5-1	TRBJ2-1
CASLTGAKNIQYF	TRBV6-8	TRBJ2-4
CASSEGYGYTF	TRBV6-1	TRBJ1-2
CASSRITSSLYNEQFF	TRBV7-2	TRBJ2-1
CASSPNRRAYGYTF	TRBV6-1	TRBJ1-2
CASSLGQIYGYTF	TRBV5-1	TRBJ1-2
CASSTTTGAQYEQYF	TRBV4-1	TRBJ2-7
CASSPGDNEQFF	TRBV7-9	TRBJ2-1
CASRGDPGTGNTEAFF	TRBV19	TRBJ1-1
CASSQESTGNEQFF	TRBV4-2	TRBJ2-1
CASSFYREGTTGELFF	TRBV12-3/TRBV12-4	TRBJ2-2
CASSTRGNGEKLFF	TRBV7-9	TRBJ1-4
CASSQVLSGGYTDTQYF	TRBV3-1	TRBJ2-3
CATSAGGAGIGELFF	TRBV24-1	TRBJ2-2
CASSSRDRGEHNEQFF	TRBV7-9	TRBJ2-1
CASSLVGGGANVLTF	TRBV5-1	TRBJ2-6
CASSEGQGRQPQHF	TRBV2	TRBJ1-5
CASSPEGIYEQYF	TRBV3-1	TRBJ2-7
CASSGVRGGYTF	TRBV2	TRBJ1-2
CASSSWSGANVLTF	TRBV7-2	TRBJ2-6